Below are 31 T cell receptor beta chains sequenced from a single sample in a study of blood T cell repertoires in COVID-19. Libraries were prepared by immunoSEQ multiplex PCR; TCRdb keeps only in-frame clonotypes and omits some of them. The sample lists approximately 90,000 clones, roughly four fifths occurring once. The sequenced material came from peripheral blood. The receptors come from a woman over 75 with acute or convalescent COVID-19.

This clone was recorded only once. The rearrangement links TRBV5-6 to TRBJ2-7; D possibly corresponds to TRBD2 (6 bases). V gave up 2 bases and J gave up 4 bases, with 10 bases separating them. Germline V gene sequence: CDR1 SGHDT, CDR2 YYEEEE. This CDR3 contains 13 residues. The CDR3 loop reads CASSFPGSYEQYF. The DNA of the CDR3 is TGTGCCAGCAGCTTTCCCGGGAGTTACGAGCAGTACTTC.

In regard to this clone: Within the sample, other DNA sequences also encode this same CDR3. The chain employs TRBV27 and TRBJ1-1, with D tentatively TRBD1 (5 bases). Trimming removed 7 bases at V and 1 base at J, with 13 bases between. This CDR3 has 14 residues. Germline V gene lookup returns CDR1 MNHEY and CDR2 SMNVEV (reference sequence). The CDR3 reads CASNRQGPNTEAFF. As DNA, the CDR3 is TGTGCCAGCAACCGGCAGGGTCCGAACACTGAAGCTTTCTTT.

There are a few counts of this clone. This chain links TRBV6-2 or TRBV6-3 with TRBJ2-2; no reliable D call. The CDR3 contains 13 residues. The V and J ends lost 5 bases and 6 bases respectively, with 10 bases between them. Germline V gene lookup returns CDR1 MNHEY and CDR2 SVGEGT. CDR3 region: CASSPAAAGELFF. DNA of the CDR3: TGTGCCAGCAGTCCCGCCGCGGCCGGGGAGCTGTTTTTT.

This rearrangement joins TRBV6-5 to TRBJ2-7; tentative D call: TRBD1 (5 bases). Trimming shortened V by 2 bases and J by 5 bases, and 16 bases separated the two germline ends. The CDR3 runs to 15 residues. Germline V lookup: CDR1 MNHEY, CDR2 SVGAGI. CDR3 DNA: TGTGCCAGCAGTTACAGAAGGGGCCCCTTTAACGAGCAGTACTTC. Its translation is CASSYRRGPFNEQYF.

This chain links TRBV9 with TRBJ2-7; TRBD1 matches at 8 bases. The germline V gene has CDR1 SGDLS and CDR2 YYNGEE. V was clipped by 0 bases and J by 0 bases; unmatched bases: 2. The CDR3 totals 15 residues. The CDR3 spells CASSVGDRSSYEQYF. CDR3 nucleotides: TGTGCCAGCAGCGTAGGGGACAGGAGCTCCTACGAGCAGTACTTC.

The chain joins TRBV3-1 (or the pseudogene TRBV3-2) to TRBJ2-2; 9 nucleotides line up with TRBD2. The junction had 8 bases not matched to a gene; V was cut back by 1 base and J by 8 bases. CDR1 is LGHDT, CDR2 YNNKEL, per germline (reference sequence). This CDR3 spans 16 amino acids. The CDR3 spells CASSQVVSGRSGELFF. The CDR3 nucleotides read TGTGCCAGCAGCCAAGTGGTTAGCGGGAGATCTGGGGAGCTGTTTTTT.

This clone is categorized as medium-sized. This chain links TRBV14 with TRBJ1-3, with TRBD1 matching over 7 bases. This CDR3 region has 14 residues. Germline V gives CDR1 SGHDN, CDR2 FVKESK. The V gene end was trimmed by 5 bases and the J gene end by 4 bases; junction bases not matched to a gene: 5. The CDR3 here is CASSDRAGGNTIYF. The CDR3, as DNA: TGTGCCAGCAGCGACAGGGCGGGCGGAAACACCATATATTTT.

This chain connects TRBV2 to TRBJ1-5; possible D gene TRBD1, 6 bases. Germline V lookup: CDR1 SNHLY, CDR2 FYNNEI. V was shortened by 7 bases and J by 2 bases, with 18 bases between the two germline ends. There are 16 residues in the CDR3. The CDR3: CASNLQGQLRNQPQHF. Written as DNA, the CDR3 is TGTGCCAGCAACCTACAGGGCCAACTTCGCAATCAGCCCCAGCATTTT.

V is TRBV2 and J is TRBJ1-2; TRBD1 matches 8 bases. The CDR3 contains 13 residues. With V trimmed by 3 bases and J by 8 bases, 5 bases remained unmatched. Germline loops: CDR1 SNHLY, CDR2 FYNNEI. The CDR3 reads CASSDPRGQGYTF. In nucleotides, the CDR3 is TGTGCCAGCAGTGACCCCAGGGGGCAGGGCTACACCTTC.

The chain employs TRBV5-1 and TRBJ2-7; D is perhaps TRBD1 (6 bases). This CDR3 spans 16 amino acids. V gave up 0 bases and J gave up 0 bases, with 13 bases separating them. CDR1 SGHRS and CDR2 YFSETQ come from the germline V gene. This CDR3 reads CASSLGTADASYEQYF. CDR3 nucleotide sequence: TGCGCCAGCAGCTTGGGGACAGCCGACGCCTCCTACGAGCAGTACTTC.

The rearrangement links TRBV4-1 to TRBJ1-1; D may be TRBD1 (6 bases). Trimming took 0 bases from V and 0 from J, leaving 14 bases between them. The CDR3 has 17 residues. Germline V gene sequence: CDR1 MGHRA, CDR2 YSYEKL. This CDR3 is CASSQDQTGTMNTEAFF. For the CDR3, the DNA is TGCGCCAGCAGCCAAGATCAAACAGGGACTATGAACACTGAAGCTTTCTTT.

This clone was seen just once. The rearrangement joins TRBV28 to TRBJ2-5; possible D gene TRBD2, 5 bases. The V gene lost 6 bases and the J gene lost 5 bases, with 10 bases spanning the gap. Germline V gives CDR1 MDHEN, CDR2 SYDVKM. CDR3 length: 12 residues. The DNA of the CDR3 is TGTGCCAGCAGGGTCGGGGTCGAGACCCAGTACTTC. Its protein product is CASRVGVETQYF. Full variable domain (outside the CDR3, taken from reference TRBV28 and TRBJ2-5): DVKVTQSSRYLVKRTGEKVFLECVQDMDHENMFWYRQDPGLGLRLIYFSYDVKMKEKGDIPEGYSVSREKKERFSLILESASTNQTSMYLCASRVGVETQYFGPGTRLLVL.

CDR3 sequence reads: CASTGTGRTEAFF. For the CDR3, the DNA is TGTGCCAGCACCGGGACAGGGAGGACTGAAGCTTTCTTT. The V gene is TRBV6-5, the J gene TRBJ1-1, with 9 bases that match TRBD1. J was trimmed by 5 bases and V by 7 bases; bases with no gene match: 5. CDR3 size: 13 residues. Germline values: CDR1 MNHEY, CDR2 SVGAGI.

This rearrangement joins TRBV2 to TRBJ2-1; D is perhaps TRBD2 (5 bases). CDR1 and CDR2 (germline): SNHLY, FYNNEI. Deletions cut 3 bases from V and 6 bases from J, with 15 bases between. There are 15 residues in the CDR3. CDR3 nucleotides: TGTGCCAGCAGTGACTGGGAGCAACACCCCAATGAGCAGTTCTTC. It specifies CASSDWEQHPNEQFF.

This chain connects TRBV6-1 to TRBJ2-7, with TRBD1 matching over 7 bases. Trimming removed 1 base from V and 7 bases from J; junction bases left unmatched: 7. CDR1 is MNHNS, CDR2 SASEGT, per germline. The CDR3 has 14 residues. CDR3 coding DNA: TGTGCCAGCAGTGAAGACCCAAGGGGGCGGGAGCAGTACTTC. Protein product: CASSEDPRGREQYF.

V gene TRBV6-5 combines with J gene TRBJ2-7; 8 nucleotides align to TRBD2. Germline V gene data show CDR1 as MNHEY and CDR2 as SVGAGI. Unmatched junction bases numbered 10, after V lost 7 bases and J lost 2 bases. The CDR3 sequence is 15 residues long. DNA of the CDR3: TGTGCCAGCAATCGAGCGGGAGTCGGGGCCTACGAGCAGTACTTC. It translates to CASNRAGVGAYEQYF.

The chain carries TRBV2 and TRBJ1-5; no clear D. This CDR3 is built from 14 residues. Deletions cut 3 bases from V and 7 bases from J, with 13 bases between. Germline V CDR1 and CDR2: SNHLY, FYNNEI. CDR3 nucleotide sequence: TGTGCCAGCAGTGACATAGGGAGAGAACAGCCCCAGCATTTT. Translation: CASSDIGREQPQHF. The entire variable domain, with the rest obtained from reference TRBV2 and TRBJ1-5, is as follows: EPEVTQTPSHQVTQMGQEVILRCVPISNHLYFYWYRQILGQKVEFLVSFYNNEISEKSEIFDDQFSVERPDGSNFTLKIRSTKLEDSAMYFCASSDIGREQPQHFGDGTRLSIL.

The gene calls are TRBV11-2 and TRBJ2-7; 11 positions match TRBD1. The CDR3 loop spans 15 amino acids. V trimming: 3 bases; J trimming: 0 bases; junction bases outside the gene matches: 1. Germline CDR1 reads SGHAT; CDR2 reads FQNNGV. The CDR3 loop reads CASSLGTGGSYEQYF. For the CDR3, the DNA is TGTGCCAGCAGCTTGGGGACAGGGGGCTCCTACGAGCAGTACTTC. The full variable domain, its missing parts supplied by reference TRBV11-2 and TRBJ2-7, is EAGVAQSPRYKIIEKRQSVAFWCNPISGHATLYWYQQILGQGPKLLIQFQNNGVVDDSQLPKDRFSAERLKGVDSTLKIQPAKLEDSAVYLCASSLGTGGSYEQYFGPGTRLTVT.

The CDR3, as DNA: TGTGCCAGCAGGCCCGGGGGGACTAGCGCTGCAGAGACCCAGTACTTC. Translating it yields CASRPGGTSAAETQYF. This chain links TRBV5-4 with TRBJ2-5, with TRBD2 matching 10 bases. The V segment lost 5 bases and the J segment 4 bases; nucleotides outside the gene matches: 11. The CDR3 runs 16 residues. Germline assignment: CDR1 SGHNT and CDR2 YYREEE (reference sequence).

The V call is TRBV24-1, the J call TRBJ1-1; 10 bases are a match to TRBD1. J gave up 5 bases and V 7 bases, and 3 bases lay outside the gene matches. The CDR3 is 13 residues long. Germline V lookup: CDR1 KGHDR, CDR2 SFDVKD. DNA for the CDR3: TGTGCCACCAGGGGACAGGGGAGAACTGAAGCTTTCTTT. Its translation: CATRGQGRTEAFF.

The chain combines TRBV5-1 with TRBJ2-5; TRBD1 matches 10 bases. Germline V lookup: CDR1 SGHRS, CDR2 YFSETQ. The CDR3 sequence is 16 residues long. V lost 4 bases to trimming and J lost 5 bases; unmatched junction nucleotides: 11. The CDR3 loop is CASSRTGTGAGETQYF. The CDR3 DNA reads TGCGCCAGCAGCAGAACCGGGACAGGGGCCGGCGAGACCCAGTACTTC.

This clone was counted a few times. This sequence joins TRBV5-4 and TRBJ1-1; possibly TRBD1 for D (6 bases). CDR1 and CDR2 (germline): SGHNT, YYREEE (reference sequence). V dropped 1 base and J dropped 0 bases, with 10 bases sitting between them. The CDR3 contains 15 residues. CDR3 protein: CASSLFGQMNTEAFF. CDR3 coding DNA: TGTGCCAGCAGCTTGTTCGGACAGATGAACACTGAAGCTTTCTTT.

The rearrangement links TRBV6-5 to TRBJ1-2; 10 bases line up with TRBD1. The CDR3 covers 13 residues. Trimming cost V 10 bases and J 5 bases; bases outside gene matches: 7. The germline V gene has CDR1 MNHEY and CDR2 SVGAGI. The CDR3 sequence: CATGDRGGYGYTF. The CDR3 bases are TGTGCCACCGGGGACAGGGGAGGGTATGGCTACACCTTC.

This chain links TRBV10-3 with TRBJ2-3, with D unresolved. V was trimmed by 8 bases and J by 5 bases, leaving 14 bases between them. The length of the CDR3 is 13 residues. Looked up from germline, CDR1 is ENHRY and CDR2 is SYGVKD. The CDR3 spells CAIGYGPGDTQYF. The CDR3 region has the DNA TGTGCCATCGGGTACGGCCCGGGAGATACGCAGTATTTT.

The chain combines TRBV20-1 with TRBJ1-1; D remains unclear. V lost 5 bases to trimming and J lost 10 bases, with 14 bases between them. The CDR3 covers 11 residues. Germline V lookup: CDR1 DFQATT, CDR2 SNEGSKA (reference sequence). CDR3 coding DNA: TGCAGTGCTCCCATGAGTCTCCGAGCTTTCTTT. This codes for CSAPMSLRAFF.

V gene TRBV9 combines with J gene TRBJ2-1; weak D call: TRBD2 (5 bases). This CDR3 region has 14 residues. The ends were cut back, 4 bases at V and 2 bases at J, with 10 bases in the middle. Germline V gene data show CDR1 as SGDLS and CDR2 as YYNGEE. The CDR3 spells CASSRSGPYNEQFF. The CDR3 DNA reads TGTGCCAGCAGCCGAAGCGGACCCTACAATGAGCAGTTCTTC.

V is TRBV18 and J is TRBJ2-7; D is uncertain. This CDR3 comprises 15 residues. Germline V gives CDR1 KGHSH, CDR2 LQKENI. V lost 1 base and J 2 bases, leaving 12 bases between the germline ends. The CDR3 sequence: CASSPRHGQAYEQYF. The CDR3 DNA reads TGTGCCAGCTCACCACGGCATGGGCAGGCCTACGAGCAGTACTTC.

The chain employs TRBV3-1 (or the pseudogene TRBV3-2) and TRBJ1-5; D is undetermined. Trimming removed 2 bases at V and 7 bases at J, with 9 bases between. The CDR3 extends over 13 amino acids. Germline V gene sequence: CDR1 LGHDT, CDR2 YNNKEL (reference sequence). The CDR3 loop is CASSQSSGQPQHF. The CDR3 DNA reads TGTGCCAGCAGCCAAAGTTCAGGACAGCCCCAGCATTTT.

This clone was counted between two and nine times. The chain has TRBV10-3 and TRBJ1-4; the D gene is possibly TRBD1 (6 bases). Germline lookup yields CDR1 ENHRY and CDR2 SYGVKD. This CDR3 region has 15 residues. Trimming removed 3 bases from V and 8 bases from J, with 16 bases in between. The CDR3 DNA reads TGTGCCATCAGTGATGTTACAGGGTCGTCGGAAAAACTGTTTTTT. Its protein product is CAISDVTGSSEKLFF.

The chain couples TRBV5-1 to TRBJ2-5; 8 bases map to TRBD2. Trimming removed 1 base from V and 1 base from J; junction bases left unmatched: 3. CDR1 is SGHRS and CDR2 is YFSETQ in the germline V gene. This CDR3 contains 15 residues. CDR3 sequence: CASSLSGGGQETQYF. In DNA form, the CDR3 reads TGCGCCAGCAGCTTGTCCGGGGGGGGCCAAGAGACCCAGTACTTC.

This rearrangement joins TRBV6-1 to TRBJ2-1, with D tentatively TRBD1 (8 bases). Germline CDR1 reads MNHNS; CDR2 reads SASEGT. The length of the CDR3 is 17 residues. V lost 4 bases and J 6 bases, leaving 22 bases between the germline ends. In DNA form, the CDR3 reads TGTGCCAGCAGTGTACGGTTAACAGGGGGGGTTATCAATGAGCAGTTCTTC. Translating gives CASSVRLTGGVINEQFF.